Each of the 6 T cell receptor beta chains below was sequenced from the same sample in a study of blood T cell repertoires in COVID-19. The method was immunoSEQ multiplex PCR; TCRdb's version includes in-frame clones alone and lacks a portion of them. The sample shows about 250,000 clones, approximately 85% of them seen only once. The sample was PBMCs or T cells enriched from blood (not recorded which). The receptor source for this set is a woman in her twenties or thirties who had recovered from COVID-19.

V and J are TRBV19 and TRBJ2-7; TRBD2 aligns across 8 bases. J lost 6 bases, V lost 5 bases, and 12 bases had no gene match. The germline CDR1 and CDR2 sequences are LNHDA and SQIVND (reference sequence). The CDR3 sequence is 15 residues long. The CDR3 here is CASSPNPGLAGEQYF. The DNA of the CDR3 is TGTGCCAGTAGTCCCAATCCCGGACTAGCAGGCGAGCAGTACTTC.

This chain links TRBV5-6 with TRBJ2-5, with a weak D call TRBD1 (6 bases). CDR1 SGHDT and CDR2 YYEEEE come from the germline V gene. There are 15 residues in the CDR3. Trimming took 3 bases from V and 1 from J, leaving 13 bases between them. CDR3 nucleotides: TGTGCCAGCAGCTATCCTGGACAGAGCCAAGAGACCCAGTACTTC. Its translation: CASSYPGQSQETQYF.

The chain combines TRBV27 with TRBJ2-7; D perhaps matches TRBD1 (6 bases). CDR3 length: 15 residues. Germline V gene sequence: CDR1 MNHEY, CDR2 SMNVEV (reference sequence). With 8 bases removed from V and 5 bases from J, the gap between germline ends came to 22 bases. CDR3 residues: CASSGTPERRNEQYF. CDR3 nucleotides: TGTGCCAGCTCCGGGACACCCGAGCGGCGGAACGAGCAGTACTTC.

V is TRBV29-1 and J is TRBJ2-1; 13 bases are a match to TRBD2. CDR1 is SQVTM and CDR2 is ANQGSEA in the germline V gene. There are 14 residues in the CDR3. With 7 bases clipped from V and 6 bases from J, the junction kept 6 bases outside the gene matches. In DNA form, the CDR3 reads TGCAGCGATAGGACTAGCGGGAGCCTCAATGAGCAGTTCTTC. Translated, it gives CSDRTSGSLNEQFF.

The CDR3 protein is CASSQWRGRDATDTQYF. The CDR3 DNA follows: TGCGCCAGCAGCCAATGGAGGGGGCGGGACGCCACAGATACGCAGTATTTT. The rearrangement links TRBV4-1 to TRBJ2-3; possibly TRBD1 for D (7 bases). Germline assignment: CDR1 MGHRA and CDR2 YSYEKL. Trimming removed 2 bases at V and 2 bases at J, with 17 bases between. The CDR3 has 17 residues.

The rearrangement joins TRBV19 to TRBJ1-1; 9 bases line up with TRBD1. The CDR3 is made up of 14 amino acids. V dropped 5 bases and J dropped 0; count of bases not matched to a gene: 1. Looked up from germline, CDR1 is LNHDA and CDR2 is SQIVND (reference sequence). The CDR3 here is CASSGDRVNTEAFF. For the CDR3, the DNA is TGTGCCAGTAGTGGGGACAGGGTGAACACTGAAGCTTTCTTT.